This T cell receptor beta chain originates from a study of T cell responses to AZD1222 COVID-19 vaccine. Generated by immunoSEQ multiplex PCR, the TCRdb table keeps only in-frame clones and is missing some. The table lists 250,000 or so clones, over 85% of them singletons. Per the germline V gene, CDR1 is MNHEY and CDR2 is SVGAGI. CDR3 length: 13 residues. V was clipped by 4 bases and J by 8 bases, with 14 bases between them. In this sample, this clone turned up a few times. The source is an adult in good health. The V call is TRBV6-5, the J call TRBJ1-1, with no clear D. This specimen was peripheral blood, taken on day 0 of AZD1222 vaccination. CDR3 in amino acids: CASSFGLLQEAFF. The CDR3 coding sequence is TGTGCCAGCAGTTTCGGACTACTCCAAGAAGCTTTCTTT.